Below are 30 T cell receptor beta chains sequenced from a single sample in a study of technical replicates of blood from a handful of donors. Generated by immunoSEQ multiplex PCR, the TCRdb table keeps only in-frame clones and is missing some. The table records thousands of clones, 90% to 95% of them present only once. Sequencing was performed on PBMCs. Receptor source: a human donor in good health.

The V call is TRBV28, the J call TRBJ2-7; D possibly corresponds to TRBD1 (5 bases). CDR3 length: 15 amino acids. V lost 5 bases and J 0 bases, leaving 14 bases between the germline ends. Germline-derived CDR1 and CDR2 are MDHEN and SYDVKM. CDR3 nucleotide sequence: TGTGCCAGCAGTCTAACAGGAGATAACTCCTACGAGCAGTACTTC. This sequence encodes CASSLTGDNSYEQYF.

This clone has more than one count but fewer than ten. The genes are TRBV19 and TRBJ1-5; D might be TRBD1 (6 bases). V lost 7 bases to trimming and J lost 2 bases, with 15 bases between them. Germline V lookup: CDR1 LNHDA, CDR2 SQIVND (reference sequence). There are 15 residues in the CDR3. CDR3 protein: CASTKQGLGNQPQHF. The CDR3 region has the DNA TGTGCCAGTACCAAACAGGGTTTGGGCAATCAGCCCCAGCATTTT.

The chain carries TRBV11-2 and TRBJ2-2; D is perhaps TRBD1 (5 bases). Germline V gene sequence: CDR1 SGHAT, CDR2 FQNNGV. The V and J ends lost 2 bases and 7 bases respectively, with 14 bases between them. The CDR3 is 15 amino acids. The CDR3 loop reads CASSLLPGSGGELFF. CDR3 DNA sequence: TGTGCCAGCAGCTTACTCCCAGGGTCGGGCGGGGAGCTGTTTTTT.

This clone was seen once. The gene calls are TRBV6-1 and TRBJ2-5; 8 nucleotides line up with TRBD1. The V gene's germline CDR1 is MNHNS and CDR2 SASEGT. This CDR3 contains 14 residues. Trimming took 6 bases from V and 1 from J; bases not matched to a gene: 4. The CDR3 bases are TGTGCCAGCAGCTCGGGACAGGTCCAAGAGACCCAGTACTTC. Its translation is CASSSGQVQETQYF.

This clone was observed a handful of times. This chain connects TRBV6-5 to TRBJ1-1; D uncertain. V was cut by 5 bases and J by 0 bases, with 7 bases left in between. CDR3 length equals 13 residues. Looked up from germline, CDR1 is MNHEY and CDR2 is SVGAGI. The CDR3 sequence is CASSDTMNTEAFF. DNA of the CDR3: TGTGCCAGCAGTGACACCATGAACACTGAAGCTTTCTTT.

This chain uses TRBV28 with TRBJ1-1; 9 nucleotides line up with TRBD1. CDR1 MDHEN and CDR2 SYDVKM come from the germline V gene. CDR3 length equals 17 residues. The J segment lost 6 bases and the V segment lost 5 bases, leaving 16 bases of the junction unmatched. CDR3 coding DNA: TGTGCCAGCAGTCAAGTTTTTCCCGGGACAGGGCCCTCTGAAGCTTTCTTT. Translation gives CASSQVFPGTGPSEAFF.

The rearrangement joins TRBV7-9 to TRBJ1-2; 12 bases map to TRBD1. There are 16 residues in the CDR3. The V and J ends lost 4 bases and 6 bases, in that order; junction bases with no gene match: 9. Looked up from germline, CDR1 is SEHNR and CDR2 is FQNEAQ (reference sequence). CDR3 nucleotide sequence: TGTGCCAGCAGCTCCGGGACAGGGGGCGCTTTGGATGGCTACACCTTC. Protein product: CASSSGTGGALDGYTF.

This chain connects TRBV18 to TRBJ1-1; TRBD1 might be the D (5 bases). Between the trimmed V and J ends, which lost 5 bases and 1 base, there was a span of 11 bases. CDR3 length: 14 amino acids. Germline CDR1 reads KGHSH; CDR2 reads LQKENI. CDR3 region: CASSVVGGNTEAFF. The CDR3 DNA is TGTGCCAGCTCAGTAGTCGGGGGGAACACTGAAGCTTTCTTT.

The chain uses TRBV7-3 and TRBJ2-7; 7 nucleotides align to TRBD2. CDR1 SGHTA and CDR2 FQGTGA come from the germline V gene. Trimming cost V 3 bases and J 5 bases; bases outside gene matches: 7. This CDR3 is built from 14 residues. The CDR3 reads CASSFGGSMDEQYF. For the CDR3, the DNA is TGTGCCAGCAGCTTTGGCGGGAGCATGGACGAGCAGTACTTC.

The chain couples TRBV13 to TRBJ2-1; 11 bases map to TRBD2. Germline CDR1 reads PRHDT; CDR2 reads FYEKMQ (reference sequence). This CDR3 contains 17 residues. Trimming cost V 2 bases and J 5 bases; bases outside gene matches: 8. CDR3 protein: CASSLPQGLAVHNEQFF. CDR3 nucleotide sequence: TGTGCCAGCAGCTTACCCCAGGGACTAGCGGTCCACAATGAGCAGTTCTTC.

This clone showed up just once. This chain connects TRBV19 to TRBJ2-7; D remains unclear. Germline loops: CDR1 LNHDA, CDR2 SQIVND (reference sequence). With 3 bases removed from V and 2 bases from J, the gap between germline ends came to 11 bases. The CDR3 runs 14 residues. The CDR3 region has the DNA TGTGCCAGTAGTATTCAGGTGGGTCCCTACGAGCAGTACTTC. The encoded protein is CASSIQVGPYEQYF.

V is TRBV14 and J is TRBJ1-4, with TRBD1 as a possible D gene (6 bases). Trimming took off 4 bases at V and 8 bases at J, with 14 bases between the two ends. From germline, CDR1 is SGHDN and CDR2 FVKESK. The CDR3 is 14 residues long. Here the CDR3 reads CASSRTQGIEKLFF. The CDR3 DNA follows: TGTGCCAGCAGCCGAACACAGGGTATCGAAAAACTGTTTTTT.

V and J are TRBV7-8 and TRBJ2-7, with 7 bases aligning to TRBD2. J lost 7 bases, V lost 2 bases, and 14 bases had no gene match. CDR1 and CDR2 (germline): SGHVS, FQNEAQ. This CDR3 comprises 16 residues. The CDR3 here is CASSLIGRGSTWEQYF. The CDR3 DNA is TGTGCCAGCAGCTTAATAGGTCGCGGGAGTACCTGGGAGCAGTACTTC.

V and J are TRBV27 and TRBJ2-7, with 10 bases matching TRBD2. V shed 3 bases and J 1 base; nucleotides not matched to a gene: 3. CDR1 and CDR2 (germline): MNHEY, SMNVEV (reference sequence). This CDR3 is built from 15 residues. The CDR3 region is CASSFKREGSYEQYF. CDR3 DNA sequence: TGTGCCAGCAGTTTCAAGCGGGAGGGGTCCTACGAGCAGTACTTC.

V and J are TRBV27 and TRBJ2-1; D is uncertain. The ends were cut back, 0 bases at V and 7 bases at J, with 10 bases in the middle. CDR1 and CDR2 (germline): MNHEY, SMNVEV (reference sequence). The CDR3 spans 14 residues. CDR3 protein: CASSLSKESNEQFF. The CDR3 nucleotides are TGTGCCAGCAGTTTATCTAAAGAGAGTAATGAGCAGTTCTTC.

This chain uses TRBV5-4 with TRBJ2-2, with TRBD2 matching over 10 bases. Germline V gene data show CDR1 as SGHNT and CDR2 as YYREEE (reference sequence). The CDR3 loop spans 16 amino acids. The V and J ends lost 0 bases and 4 bases, in that order; junction bases with no gene match: 3. The CDR3 DNA follows: TGTGCCAGCAGCTTGGGGGGGACTAGCGTCACCGGGGAGCTGTTTTTT. Residues: CASSLGGTSVTGELFF. Variable domain in full (rest from reference TRBV5-4 and TRBJ2-2): ETGVTQSPTHLIKTRGQQVTLRCSSQSGHNTVSWYQQALGQGPQFIFQYYREEENGRGNFPPRFSGLQFPNYSSELNVNALELDDSALYLCASSLGGTSVTGELFFGEGSRLTVL.

This sequence joins TRBV5-1 and TRBJ1-1, with 7 bases aligning to TRBD1. The ends lost 4 bases at V and 1 base at J; junction bases unmatched: 4. This CDR3 comprises 14 residues. The germline V gene has CDR1 SGHRS and CDR2 YFSETQ. For the CDR3, the DNA is TGCGCCAGCAGCCCCGGGACAGAGAACACTGAAGCTTTCTTT. Translation: CASSPGTENTEAFF. The variable domain in full, completed from reference TRBV5-1 and TRBJ1-1, reads KAGVTQTPRYLIKTRGQQVTLSCSPISGHRSVSWYQQTPGQGLQFLFEYFSETQRNKGNFPGRFSGRQFSNSRSEMNVSTLELGDSALYLCASSPGTENTEAFFGQGTRLTVV.

This clone occurred a few times. The chain has TRBV6-5 and TRBJ1-2; D gene unclear. Trimming took 0 bases from V and 5 from J, leaving 16 bases between them. The CDR3 has 16 residues. CDR1 and CDR2 (germline): MNHEY, SVGAGI. The DNA of the CDR3 is TGTGCCAGCAGTTACTCGAGTTTTATACTTTCGTATGGCTACACCTTC. Protein sequence: CASSYSSFILSYGYTF.

The V call is TRBV14, the J call TRBJ2-5; no definite D call. This CDR3 spans 14 amino acids. Germline V gene sequence: CDR1 SGHDN, CDR2 FVKESK. Between the trimmed V and J ends, which lost 1 base and 4 bases, there was a span of 10 bases. CDR3 in DNA: TGTGCCAGCAGCCAAGTTCTTCGGAGAGAGACCCAGTACTTC. The encoded protein is CASSQVLRRETQYF.

The chain is built from TRBV2 and TRBJ1-4, with D possibly matching TRBD1 (6 bases). The germline V gene encodes CDR1 SNHLY and CDR2 FYNNEI. Trimming left V 2 bases short and J 8 bases short, with 12 bases between. The CDR3 length is 14 residues. CDR3 in amino acids: CASSEWGGAEKLFF. CDR3 coding DNA: TGTGCCAGCAGTGAATGGGGGGGGGCGGAAAAACTGTTTTTT. Looking up the rest from reference TRBV2 and TRBJ1-4 gives the full variable domain: EPEVTQTPSHQVTQMGQEVILRCVPISNHLYFYWYRQILGQKVEFLVSFYNNEISEKSEIFDDQFSVERPDGSNFTLKIRSTKLEDSAMYFCASSEWGGAEKLFFGSGTQLSVL.

The genes are TRBV6-5 and TRBJ2-1, with D maybe TRBD2 (5 bases). The CDR3 consists of 15 residues. V lost 2 bases and J 3 bases, leaving 11 bases between the germline ends. Germline V gives CDR1 MNHEY, CDR2 SVGAGI. This CDR3 reads CASSYGPRGYNEQFF. The CDR3 DNA is TGTGCCAGCAGTTACGGGCCCCGGGGCTACAATGAGCAGTTCTTC.

This clone was observed a single time. The rearrangement links TRBV7-9 to TRBJ2-3; 7 bases are shared with TRBD2. Trimming at V came to 4 bases and at J to 2 bases, leaving 9 bases not matched to a gene. The CDR3 has 16 amino acids. Per the germline V gene, CDR1 is SEHNR and CDR2 is FQNEAQ (reference sequence). The CDR3 DNA follows: TGTGCCAGCAGCTCGCTAGCGGAGGGGACCACAGATACGCAGTATTTT. This translates into CASSSLAEGTTDTQYF.

The chain couples TRBV11-3 to TRBJ1-1; 8 nucleotides align to TRBD1. The CDR3 spans 13 residues. Germline-derived CDR1 and CDR2 are SGHNT and YENEEA. V dropped 4 bases and J dropped 6; count of bases not matched to a gene: 4. The CDR3 nucleotides are TGTGCCAGCAGCTCTCAGGGGGCATCTGAAGCTTTCTTT. Translating gives CASSSQGASEAFF.

The V call is TRBV30, the J call TRBJ2-2, with 7 positions matching TRBD1. There are 15 residues in the CDR3. Germline CDR1 is GTSNPN and CDR2 is SVGIG (reference sequence). Trimming cost V 2 bases and J 1 base; bases outside gene matches: 4. The CDR3 sequence is CAWSRAGGNTGELFF. DNA for the CDR3: TGTGCCTGGAGTCGGGCAGGGGGGAACACCGGGGAGCTGTTTTTT.

The J gene is TRBJ2-1, the V gene TRBV9; 7 bases agree with TRBD2. The CDR3 totals 16 residues. Losses at the gene ends were 0 bases for V and 3 bases for J; bases not matched to a gene: 6. Germline V gene data show CDR1 as SGDLS and CDR2 as YYNGEE. CDR3 nucleotides: TGTGCCAGCAGCGTAGCTACTGGCGGGAGCTACAATGAGCAGTTCTTC. It codes for CASSVATGGSYNEQFF.

V gene TRBV7-9 combines with J gene TRBJ2-5; a weak D match, TRBD1 (5 bases). Germline-derived CDR1 and CDR2 are SEHNR and FQNEAQ (reference sequence). Trimming took off 2 bases at V and 5 bases at J, with 9 bases between the two ends. The CDR3 covers 13 residues. The CDR3 loop reads CASSLQGLETQYF. The CDR3 coding sequence is TGTGCCAGCAGCTTACAGGGATTGGAGACCCAGTACTTC. Complete variable domain (other parts from reference TRBV7-9 and TRBJ2-5): DTGVSQNPRHKITKRGQNVTFRCDPISEHNRLYWYRQTLGQGPEFLTYFQNEAQLEKSRLLSDRFSAERPKGSFSTLEIQRTEQGDSAMYLCASSLQGLETQYFGPGTRLLVL.

The V and J genes are TRBV5-1 and TRBJ2-1, with D unresolved. The V end lost 0 bases, the J end lost 0 bases, and 10 bases lay between the germline ends. The CDR3 sequence is 16 residues long. Germline values: CDR1 SGHRS, CDR2 YFSETQ. The CDR3 protein is CASSLDQAASYNEQFF. The CDR3, as DNA: TGCGCCAGCAGCTTGGATCAGGCCGCCTCCTACAATGAGCAGTTCTTC.

The chain carries TRBV13 and TRBJ2-1, with TRBD2 identical over 9 bases. Germline values: CDR1 PRHDT, CDR2 FYEKMQ (reference sequence). This CDR3 contains 15 residues. Losses at the gene ends were 7 bases for V and 7 bases for J; bases not matched to a gene: 11. The CDR3 loop is CASTQGRLAVNEQFF. The DNA of the CDR3 is TGTGCCAGCACCCAGGGGCGACTAGCGGTTAATGAGCAGTTCTTC. The variable domain in full, completed from reference TRBV13 and TRBJ2-1, reads AAGVIQSPRHLIKEKRETATLKCYPIPRHDTVYWYQQGPGQDPQFLISFYEKMQSDKGSIPDRFSAQQFSDYHSELNMSSLELGDSALYFCASTQGRLAVNEQFFGPGTRLTVL.

This sequence joins TRBV10-2 and TRBJ2-7; D is unclear. The CDR3 totals 13 residues. V gave up 6 bases and J gave up 5 bases, with 14 bases separating them. Germline-derived CDR1 and CDR2 are WSHSY and SAAADI. The CDR3 loop reads CASRNYNVDEQYF. The CDR3 coding sequence is TGCGCCAGCAGAAATTACAACGTCGACGAGCAGTACTTC.

V gene TRBV2 combines with J gene TRBJ1-1; 9 bases are a match to TRBD1. V lost 5 bases to trimming and J lost 5 bases; unmatched junction nucleotides: 6. Per germline, CDR1 SNHLY and CDR2 FYNNEI. The CDR3 consists of 14 residues. The CDR3 bases are TGTGCCAGCAGTCCTACAGGGGGCGCGACTGAAGCTTTCTTT. It codes for CASSPTGGATEAFF.